What follows are 28 T cell receptor beta chains derived from one specimen sequenced in a study of regulatory T cells in long-lasting Graves disease. Assembly of TCR beta libraries relied on iRepertoire HTBI primers together with Arm-PCR of CDR3 regions. TCRdb reprocessed the multiplex PCR reads with MiXCR, giving one entry per CDR3 protein. The sample holds 550,000 to 650,000 distinct CDR3 sequences, about 16% seen once. Noted time point: newly diagnosed GD, antithyroid drugs for less than 3 months. Following extraction of RNA from PBMCs, that RNA was used to make the TCR library. The data also belong to a second study, concerning T cells in Graves' hyperthyroidism and ophthalmopathy.

The specimen was peripheral blood mononuclear cells (PBMCs), collected at new diagnosis, from a patient treated with antithyroid drugs. The source is a man in his late teens or twenties with Graves disease.

This clonotype showed up many times. The rearrangement uses TRBV12-3 or TRBV12-4 and TRBJ2-7, with D perhaps TRBD1 (6 bases). Trimming left V 6 bases short and J 0 bases short, with 9 bases between. The CDR3 is made up of 13 amino acids. The CDR3 protein is CASRRGSSYEQYF. CDR3 coding DNA: TGTGCCAGCAGGAGGGGGAGCTCCTACGAGCAGTACTTC.

This clonotype was seen at least ten times. The chain is built from TRBV27 and TRBJ2-3, with D uncertain. The germline CDR1 and CDR2 sequences are MNHEY and SMNVEV (reference sequence). This CDR3 is built from 11 residues. V was trimmed by 3 bases and J by 7 bases, leaving 5 bases between them. The CDR3 sequence is CASSFGNTQYF. In nucleotides, the CDR3 is TGTGCCAGCAGTTTCGGAAATACGCAGTATTTT.

This chain joins TRBV12-3 or TRBV12-4 and TRBJ1-1, with a tentative D call TRBD1 (5 bases). Trimming shortened V by 0 bases and J by 5 bases, and 10 bases separated the two germline ends. CDR3 size: 14 residues. The chain's CDR3 is CASSLASGTTEAFF. CDR3 DNA sequence: TGTGCCAGCAGTTTAGCCTCCGGGACGACTGAAGCTTTCTTT.

The rearrangement links TRBV7-9 to TRBJ2-6; no clear D gene. From germline, CDR1 is SEHNR and CDR2 FQNEAQ (reference sequence). V lost 0 bases, J lost 12 bases, and 15 bases lay in between. This CDR3 has 15 residues. The CDR3 region is CASSLAVTGYTVLTF. For the CDR3, the DNA is TGTGCCAGCAGCTTAGCTGTTACCGGGTACACCGTCCTGACTTTC.

This clonotype was recorded many times. The chain has TRBV9 and TRBJ2-2, with TRBD1 as a possible D gene (5 bases). CDR1 is SGDLS, CDR2 YYNGEE, per germline. Trimming pared 2 bases from V and 5 bases from J, leaving 13 bases between. This CDR3 has 15 amino acids. The CDR3 is CASSVAWGVTGELFF. In DNA, the CDR3 is TGTGCCAGCAGCGTGGCCTGGGGCGTAACCGGGGAGCTGTTTTTT.

V gene TRBV5-1 combines with J gene TRBJ1-4; D remains unclear. CDR1 is SGHRS, CDR2 YFSETQ, per germline. This CDR3 is built from 14 residues. Trimming pared 4 bases from V and 0 bases from J, leaving 7 bases between. The CDR3 DNA reads TGCGCCAGCAGCCGGGAAGCAACTAATGAAAAACTGTTTTTT. This translates into CASSREATNEKLFF.

This clonotype has ten or more counts. CDR3 sequence: CASSLHLPNTEAFF. In DNA form, the CDR3 reads TGTGCCAGCAGTTTACACTTACCGAACACTGAAGCTTTCTTT. This rearrangement joins TRBV28 to TRBJ1-1; D is undetermined. The CDR3 is 14 residues long. Germline CDR1 is MDHEN and CDR2 is SYDVKM. Trimming removed 2 bases from V and 1 base from J, with 8 bases in between.

This clonotype was seen a handful of times. This chain links TRBV5-1 with TRBJ2-5; 9 bases map to TRBD2. V lost 6 bases to trimming and J lost 4 bases; unmatched junction nucleotides: 4. The germline V gene has CDR1 SGHRS and CDR2 YFSETQ. This CDR3 has 13 residues. In nucleotides, the CDR3 is TGCGCCAGCAAAAAGACTAGCGGAGAGACCCAGTACTTC. Translation: CASKKTSGETQYF.

This clonotype occurred many times. This chain links TRBV27 with TRBJ2-7; TRBD1 aligns across 7 bases. The CDR3 sequence is 14 residues long. The V gene end was trimmed by 3 bases and the J gene end by 5 bases; junction bases not matched to a gene: 7. Germline CDR1 and CDR2: MNHEY and SMNVEV (reference sequence). The CDR3 is CASSLRDRADEQYF. CDR3 DNA: TGTGCCAGCAGTTTGCGAGACAGGGCAGACGAGCAGTACTTC.

This clonotype was counted at least ten times. The chain combines TRBV2 with TRBJ2-5, with unresolved D. The CDR3 runs 13 residues. The germline V gene has CDR1 SNHLY and CDR2 FYNNEI. The ends were cut back, 3 bases at V and 4 bases at J, with 9 bases in the middle. CDR3 region: CASSDGVGETQYF. The CDR3 region has the DNA TGTGCCAGCAGTGATGGAGTTGGAGAGACCCAGTACTTC.

The genes are TRBV25-1 and TRBJ2-1, with TRBD2 matching over 9 bases. The CDR3 is 19 residues long. Germline CDR1 reads MGHDK; CDR2 reads SYGVNS. Trimming at V came to 4 bases and at J to 3 bases, leaving 16 bases not matched to a gene. The CDR3 spells CASSGYDLASGAFYNEQFF. In DNA form, the CDR3 reads TGTGCCAGCAGTGGATACGATTTGGCTAGCGGGGCTTTCTACAATGAGCAGTTCTTC.

This clonotype appeared many times. The chain carries TRBV6-2 or TRBV6-3 and TRBJ2-7; TRBD2 matches at 12 bases. Germline CDR1 and CDR2: MNHEY and SVGEGT. Trimming at V came to 7 bases and at J to 4 bases, leaving 5 bases not matched to a gene. The CDR3 consists of 14 residues. This CDR3 reads CASIRTSGIYEQYF. As DNA, the CDR3 is TGTGCCAGCATCAGGACTAGCGGGATTTACGAGCAGTACTTC.

This clonotype was seen only a few times. The chain links TRBV28 to TRBJ1-5; the D gene is possibly TRBD1 (5 bases). Trimming cost V 6 bases and J 11 bases, with 20 bases left between them. Germline CDR1 reads MDHEN; CDR2 reads SYDVKM. The CDR3 totals 14 residues. CDR3 bases: TGTGCCAGCAGCTTACCATCCGGGGGGAGGACCCAGCATTTT. As protein: CASSLPSGGRTQHF. The full variable domain, rest sourced from reference TRBV28 and TRBJ1-5, is DVKVTQSSRYLVKRTGEKVFLECVQDMDHENMFWYRQDPGLGLRLIYFSYDVKMKEKGDIPEGYSVSREKKERFSLILESASTNQTSMYLCASSLPSGGRTQHFGDGTRLSIL.

This clonotype was seen at least ten times. The J gene is TRBJ1-1, the V gene TRBV19; 11 bases line up with TRBD1. Germline loops: CDR1 LNHDA, CDR2 SQIVND (reference sequence). V trimming: 4 bases; J trimming: 10 bases; junction bases outside the gene matches: 8. This CDR3 is built from 14 residues. The CDR3 DNA follows: TGTGCCAGTAGTACCGGACAGGGGGCACTTGGAGCTTTCTTT. This gives the protein CASSTGQGALGAFF.

This clonotype was counted many times. V is TRBV28 and J is TRBJ1-1, with D tentatively TRBD1 (6 bases). The germline V gene has CDR1 MDHEN and CDR2 SYDVKM. V gave up 3 bases and J gave up 6 bases, with 8 bases separating them. The CDR3 length is 12 residues. In nucleotides, the CDR3 is TGTGCCAGCAGTTTTCGGGGGCCTGAAGCTTTCTTT. This gives the protein CASSFRGPEAFF.

The sample holds many counts of this clonotype. V usage is TRBV2 and J usage is TRBJ2-7; no clear D gene. Per germline, CDR1 SNHLY and CDR2 FYNNEI. The CDR3 spans 13 residues. V was shortened by 2 bases and J by 8 bases, with 13 bases between the two germline ends. CDR3 amino acids: CASSESSPTKQYF. CDR3 DNA sequence: TGTGCCAGCAGTGAAAGTTCGCCTACGAAGCAGTACTTC.

The chain recombines TRBV5-1 with TRBJ2-6, with D possibly TRBD1 on 6 matching bases. V lost 3 bases, J lost 4 bases, and 26 bases lay in between. CDR3 length: 20 residues. The V gene's germline CDR1 is SGHRS and CDR2 YFSETQ. CDR3 region: CASSSPIDRSLTGGANVLTF. DNA for the CDR3: TGCGCCAGCAGCTCGCCGATAGACAGGAGCCTAACTGGAGGGGCCAACGTCCTGACTTTC.

The sample holds a few counts of this clonotype. V usage is TRBV2 and J usage is TRBJ2-2; 8 bases fit TRBD1. CDR3 length: 13 residues. V lost 10 bases and J lost 6; bases outside the gene matches: 7. In germline, CDR1 is SNHLY, CDR2 FYNNEI. The CDR3 DNA sequence: TGTGCCAATCAGGGGGCACCATCCGGGGAGCTGTTTTTT. Its translation is CANQGAPSGELFF.

This clonotype was recorded many times. The gene calls are TRBV4-1 and TRBJ2-5, with D unresolved. There are 17 residues in the CDR3. Germline V gene data show CDR1 as MGHRA and CDR2 as YSYEKL. V dropped 0 bases and J dropped 5 bases, with 19 bases sitting between them. The CDR3 protein is CASSQDFGTATGETQYF. The CDR3 coding sequence is TGCGCCAGCAGCCAAGACTTCGGCACAGCCACGGGCGAGACCCAGTACTTC.

This sequence joins TRBV10-3 and TRBJ1-5; D gene uncertain. The CDR3 is 13 residues long. The V and J ends lost 6 bases and 1 base respectively, with 7 bases between them. Germline V gene sequence: CDR1 ENHRY, CDR2 SYGVKD. CDR3 loop: CAISVDSNQPQHF. CDR3 DNA: TGTGCCATCAGCGTGGACAGCAATCAGCCCCAGCATTTT.

This chain links TRBV27 with TRBJ2-3, with unresolved D. The tail of the sequence fits TRBJ2-1 better, so the J call may be wrong. The CDR3 spans 12 residues. CDR1 is MNHEY and CDR2 is SMNVEV in the germline V gene (reference sequence). CDR3 nucleotides: TGTGCCAGCAGCTCGCCCTCCTACGAGCAGTTCTTC. It yields the protein CASSSPSYEQFF.

The chain recombines TRBV10-1 with TRBJ2-4; no definite D call. The CDR3 contains 14 residues. V was trimmed by 3 bases and J by 0 bases, leaving 6 bases between them. Germline V gives CDR1 WNHNN, CDR2 SYGVQD (reference sequence). The CDR3 DNA is TGCGCCAGCAGTGATGGGTTAGCCAAAAACATTCAGTACTTC. Amino acid sequence: CASSDGLAKNIQYF.

This clonotype was detected a few times. The rearrangement joins TRBV18 to TRBJ1-5; D not certain. The V end was cut by 2 bases, the J end by 6 bases, with 14 bases between. Germline assignment: CDR1 KGHSH and CDR2 LQKENI. CDR3 length equals 15 residues. CDR3 sequence reads: CASSPWEGLGQPQHF. The DNA of the CDR3 is TGTGCCAGCTCACCATGGGAAGGCCTTGGTCAGCCCCAGCATTTT.

A few counts support this clonotype. The chain joins TRBV7-9 to TRBJ2-7, with D possibly matching TRBD2 (5 bases). Germline V gene lookup returns CDR1 SEHNR and CDR2 FQNEAQ (reference sequence). The CDR3 covers 15 residues. V was clipped by 0 bases and J by 0 bases, with 9 bases between them. DNA for the CDR3: TGTGCCAGCAGCTTAGCAGGGAGCAGCTCCTACGAGCAGTACTTC. This sequence encodes CASSLAGSSSYEQYF.

The gene calls are TRBV19 and TRBJ2-1, with TRBD2 matching 8 bases. Germline CDR1 reads LNHDA; CDR2 reads SQIVND (reference sequence). This CDR3 is 15 amino acids long. With 7 bases clipped from V and 0 bases from J, the junction kept 5 bases outside the gene matches. The CDR3 bases are TGTGCCAGTAACCCCCTAGCGGGCTCCTACAATGAGCAGTTCTTC. Amino acid sequence: CASNPLAGSYNEQFF. Filled out from reference TRBV19 and TRBJ2-1, the complete variable domain reads DGGITQSPKYLFRKEGQNVTLSCEQNLNHDAMYWYRQDPGQGLRLIYYSQIVNDFQKGDIAEGYSVSREKKESFPLTVTSAQKNPTAFYLCASNPLAGSYNEQFFGPGTRLTVL.

The chain joins TRBV27 to TRBJ2-7, with 8 bases matching TRBD2. Germline V gene lookup returns CDR1 MNHEY and CDR2 SMNVEV (reference sequence). The CDR3 is made up of 14 amino acids. The V and J ends lost 5 bases and 7 bases, in that order; junction bases with no gene match: 10. This CDR3 is CASSVGTGLGEQYF. CDR3 DNA: TGTGCCAGCAGTGTCGGGACGGGACTAGGAGAGCAGTACTTC.

Turning to this clonotype: A much larger clone sits a single nucleotide away, making a read error possible. The V and J genes are TRBV20-1 and TRBJ2-7; 11 bases line up with TRBD2. The junction had 19 bases not matched to a gene; V was cut back by 5 bases and J by 7 bases. The CDR3 extends over 17 amino acids. In germline, CDR1 is DFQATT, CDR2 SNEGSKA (reference sequence). The CDR3 sequence is CSAPLRTSGPTPGEQYF. The CDR3 bases are TGCAGTGCTCCCCTCCGGACTAGCGGGCCGACCCCGGGAGAGCAGTACTTC.

This clonotype showed up just a few times. The chain combines TRBV9 with TRBJ2-3, with D maybe TRBD2 (6 bases). The CDR3 sequence is 15 residues long. The V end lost 0 bases, the J end lost 3 bases, and 11 bases lay between the germline ends. Per germline, CDR1 SGDLS and CDR2 YYNGEE. CDR3 sequence: CASSVGAGLTDTQYF. Here the CDR3 DNA reads TGTGCCAGCAGCGTAGGAGCGGGTCTAACAGATACGCAGTATTTT. Using reference TRBV9 and TRBJ2-3 for the parts outside the CDR3, the full variable domain is DSGVTQTPKHLITATGQRVTLRCSPRSGDLSVYWYQQSLDQGLQFLIQYYNGEERAKGNILERFSAQQFPDLHSELNLSSLELGDSALYFCASSVGAGLTDTQYFGPGTRLTVL.